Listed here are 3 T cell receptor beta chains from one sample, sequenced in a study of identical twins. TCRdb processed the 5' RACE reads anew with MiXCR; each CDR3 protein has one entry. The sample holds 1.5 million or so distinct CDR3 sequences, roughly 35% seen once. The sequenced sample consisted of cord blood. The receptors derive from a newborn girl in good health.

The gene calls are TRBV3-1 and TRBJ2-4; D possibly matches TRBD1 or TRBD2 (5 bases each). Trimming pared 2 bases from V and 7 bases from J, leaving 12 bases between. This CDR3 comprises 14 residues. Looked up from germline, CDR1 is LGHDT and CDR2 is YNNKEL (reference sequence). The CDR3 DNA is TGTGCCAGCAGCCAAATGGGACCGCGGAACATTCAGTACTTC. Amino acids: CASSQMGPRNIQYF. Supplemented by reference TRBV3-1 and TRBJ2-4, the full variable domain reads DTAVSQTPKYLVTQMGNDKSIKCEQNLGHDTMYWYKQDSKKFLKIMFSYNNKELIINETVPNRFSPKSPDKAHLNLHINSLELGDSAVYFCASSQMGPRNIQYFGAGTRLSVL.

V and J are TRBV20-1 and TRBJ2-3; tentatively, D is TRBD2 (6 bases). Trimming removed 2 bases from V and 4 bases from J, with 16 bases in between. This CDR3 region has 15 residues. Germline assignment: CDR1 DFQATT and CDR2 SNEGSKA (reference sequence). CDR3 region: CSARTGGAGADTQYF. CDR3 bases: TGCAGTGCTAGAACTGGCGGAGCGGGTGCAGATACGCAGTATTTT.

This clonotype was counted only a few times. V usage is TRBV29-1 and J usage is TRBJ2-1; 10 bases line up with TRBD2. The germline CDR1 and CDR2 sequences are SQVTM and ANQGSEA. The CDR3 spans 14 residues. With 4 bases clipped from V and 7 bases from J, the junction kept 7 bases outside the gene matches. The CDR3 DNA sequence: TGCAGCGTTGCTCCTAGCGGGAGCGGGAATGAGCAGTTCTTC. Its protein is CSVAPSGSGNEQFF.